These T cell receptor beta chains were read from a single sample in a study of graft-versus-host responses after intestinal transplantation. This table comes from immunoSEQ multiplex PCR, and its TCRdb copy is limited to in-frame clones, with some not included. The sample carries approximately 28,000 clones, nearly 90% recorded once. The sequencing here drew on PBMCs, taken approximately 460 days after intestinal transplantation. Receptors were obtained from a human patient who received an intestinal transplant, so some T cells may come from the graft donor. CDR3s include the opening cysteine and the closing phenylalanine or tryptophan. D genes are given only for firm matches. Expanded clones are given a class, and other clones once, few, many or no size at all.

D,V,size,J,CDR3,DNA
NA,TRBV15,NA,TRBJ1-2,CATSGFDYGYTF,TGTGCCACCAGTGGGTTTGACTATGGCTACACCTTC
NA,TRBV27,NA,TRBJ1-6,CASSRDSTDSPLHF,TGTGCCAGCAGTCGAGACAGCACCGATTCACCCCTCCACTTT
TRBD2,TRBV6-5,once,TRBJ2-5,CASRSGGAVETQYF,TGTGCCAGCAGGAGCGGGGGGGCTGTTGAGACCCAGTACTTC
NA,TRBV6-5,NA,TRBJ2-7,CASSYSVLPYEQYF,TGTGCCAGCAGTTACTCGGTCCTCCCCTACGAGCAGTACTTC
NA,TRBV12-5,NA,TRBJ1-5,CASGYNQENQPQHF,TGTGCTAGTGGTTACAATCAGGAGAATCAGCCCCAGCATTTT
TRBD2,TRBV14,NA,TRBJ2-7,CASSHRVGTSLYEQYF,TGTGCCAGCAGCCACCGAGTGGGGACTAGTTTATACGAGCAGTACTTC
NA,TRBV6-9,NA,TRBJ2-7,CASSDRPGRPYEQYF,TGTGCCAGCAGCGACCGACCGGGACGGCCCTACGAGCAGTACTTC
NA,TRBV5-8,NA,TRBJ2-7,CASSGTGYEQYF,TGTGCCAGCAGCGGAACAGGATACGAGCAGTACTTC
NA,TRBV4-1,NA,TRBJ2-1,CASSGRLDNEQFF,TGCGCCAGCAGCGGGCGGTTAGACAATGAGCAGTTCTTC
NA,TRBV6-5,NA,TRBJ1-2,CASSKGTPTNYGYTF,TGTGCCAGCAGTAAAGGGACACCGACTAACTATGGCTACACCTTC
NA,TRBV19,once,TRBJ1-6,CASSKRLEERNSPLHF,TGTGCCAGTAGTAAAAGACTGGAAGAAAGGAATTCACCCCTCCACTTT
NA,TRBV5-4,NA,TRBJ1-2,CASSTRAAYGYTF,TGTGCCAGCAGCACTCGGGCGGCCTATGGCTACACCTTC
TRBD1,TRBV7-9,NA,TRBJ1-6,CASSPDRNNSPLHF,TGTGCCAGCAGCCCGGACAGGAATAATTCACCCCTCCACTTT
TRBD2,TRBV2,few,TRBJ2-7,CASSSGGFIYEQYF,TGTGCCAGCTCCAGCGGGGGGTTTATCTACGAGCAGTACTTC
NA,TRBV6-5,NA,TRBJ2-2,CASSYSKRMEAGELFF,TGTGCCAGCAGTTACTCGAAGAGGATGGAGGCCGGGGAGCTGTTTTTT
NA,TRBV6-5,NA,TRBJ1-2,CASSSPGTRARYGYTF,TGTGCCAGCAGTTCCCCCGGGACAAGGGCGCGGTATGGCTACACCTTC
NA,TRBV14,NA,TRBJ2-7,CASNQARPFYEQYF,TGTGCCAGCAACCAAGCCCGACCTTTCTACGAGCAGTACTTC
TRBD1,TRBV5-1,NA,TRBJ1-2,CASSLDREYGYTF,TGCGCCAGCAGCCTTGACAGGGAGTATGGCTACACCTTC
TRBD2,TRBV5-6,NA,TRBJ2-7,CASSSDGLAAYEQYF,TGTGCCAGCAGCTCAGACGGACTAGCTGCCTACGAGCAGTACTTC
NA,TRBV7-7,NA,TRBJ2-2,CASSCGLPSSGELFF,TGTGCCAGCAGCTGCGGCCTCCCGTCGTCCGGGGAGCTGTTTTTT
NA,TRBV2,NA,TRBJ1-4,CASSGQVNNEKLFF,TGTGCCAGCAGTGGACAGGTTAATAATGAAAAACTGTTTTTT
TRBD2,TRBV28,NA,TRBJ2-1,CASSGGDISSYNEQFF,TGTGCCAGCAGCGGGGGGGACATAAGCTCCTACAATGAGCAGTTCTTC
NA,TRBV15,NA,TRBJ1-5,CAASREGISNQPQHF,TGTGCCGCCAGCAGAGAGGGGATAAGCAATCAGCCCCAGCATTTT
TRBD1,TRBV30,NA,TRBJ2-5,CAWSWTGTQETQYF,TGTGCCTGGAGCTGGACAGGGACCCAAGAGACCCAGTACTTC
TRBD1,TRBV30,NA,TRBJ1-1,CASDRGPLNTEAFF,TGTGCCTCCGACAGGGGGCCTCTGAACACTGAAGCTTTCTTT
NA,TRBV4-1,NA,TRBJ2-3,CASSQDIGTDTQYF,TGCGCCAGCAGCCAAGATATAGGCACAGATACGCAGTATTTT
TRBD1,TRBV5-5,NA,TRBJ2-3,CASSFRNLMTDDRGKDTQYF,TGTGCCAGCAGCTTTAGAAACCTTATGACGGATGACAGGGGGAAAGATACGCAGTATTTT
TRBD1,TRBV13,NA,TRBJ2-3,CASSPTGGADTQYF,TGTGCCAGCAGCCCCACAGGGGGCGCAGATACGCAGTATTTT
TRBD1,TRBV30,NA,TRBJ1-6,CAWSAQGAGRSPLHF,TGTGCCTGGAGTGCACAGGGGGCAGGACGTTCACCCCTCCACTTT
TRBD1,TRBV4-1,NA,TRBJ1-3,CASSVGQGAGNTIYF,TGCGCCAGCAGCGTCGGACAGGGAGCAGGAAACACCATATATTTT
NA,TRBV14,NA,TRBJ2-7,CASSQRDIYEQYF,TGTGCCAGCAGCCAACGGGACATCTACGAGCAGTACTTC
TRBD1,TRBV7-2,once,TRBJ2-5,CASSFFGTGGSGETQYF,TGTGCCAGCAGCTTTTTCGGGACAGGGGGATCTGGAGAGACCCAGTACTTC
TRBD2,TRBV4-1,NA,TRBJ2-5,CASSQDAIAGLQETQYF,TGCGCCAGCAGCCAAGATGCAATAGCGGGGCTTCAAGAGACCCAGTACTTC
NA,TRBV5-5,NA,TRBJ1-4,CASSLANPAGALGRGKLFF,TGTGCCAGCAGCTTGGCCAATCCGGCAGGGGCGCTTGGGAGAGGAAAACTGTTTTTT
NA,TRBV11-2,NA,TRBJ2-1,CASSSENYNEQFF,TGTGCCAGCAGCTCAGAAAATTACAATGAGCAGTTCTTC
TRBD2,TRBV7-2,NA,TRBJ2-7,CASSLQPSGAEQYF,TGTGCCAGCAGCTTACAGCCTAGCGGGGCCGAGCAGTACTTC
TRBD2,TRBV19,NA,TRBJ2-3,CASSSGGLDTQYF,TGTGCCAGTAGTAGCGGGGGGCTAGATACGCAGTATTTT
TRBD1,TRBV19,NA,TRBJ1-2,CASSILGGQGPFPYGYTF,TGTGCCAGTAGTATCTTGGGTGGACAGGGCCCATTTCCCTATGGCTACACCTTC
NA,TRBV29-1,few,TRBJ2-1,CSVEVPPYEQFF,TGCAGCGTTGAAGTTCCCCCCTATGAGCAGTTCTTC
NA,TRBV25-1,NA,TRBJ1-1,CASSRGGQLNTEAFF,TGTGCCAGCTCTAGGGGAGGGCAGTTGAACACTGAAGCTTTCTTT
NA,TRBV27,once,TRBJ1-6,CASSLQTPYNSPLHF,TGTGCCAGCAGTTTACAGACACCCTATAATTCACCCCTCCACTTT
NA,TRBV7-6,NA,TRBJ1-4,CASSLDPGWGNEKLFF,TGTGCCAGCAGCTTAGACCCAGGCTGGGGTAATGAAAAACTGTTTTTT